This T cell receptor (beta chain) stems from a study of response to subunit inactivated influenza vaccine. Broader study findings: With each seasonal influenza vaccination, the authors suggested, few new T cells are recruited.

CDR3 length: 13 amino acids. Germline CDR1 is SSHAT and CDR2 is FNYEAQ (reference sequence). Notes on this clonotype: As yet, its antigen is unknown. One base away lies a much larger clone, so this may be a sequencing read error.

TCRdb re-called the RT-PCR reads with MiXCR, one entry per CDR3 protein. The data contain hundreds of thousands of distinct CDR3 sequences, roughly 15% of them seen just once; the ten biggest clones take up 7.5% to 9%. Sequencing was performed on PBMCs from blood, taken roughly 15 days before vaccination. The rearrangement links TRBV7-7 to TRBJ2-1; D ambiguous. The receptor's source is a man aged 50 to 60 who received an inactivated influenza vaccine. CDR3 sequence: CASSLNLHSEQFF. DNA of the CDR3: TGTGCTAGCAGCTTAAATCTGCACAGTGAGCAGTTCTTC.